The clone carrying this T cell receptor (beta chain) was seen only a few times. Its target is not known. The data derive from a study of cytomegalovirus exposure and HLA in healthy donors. Findings of the study overall: A missense DCLRE1C variant was associated with V- and J-gene trimming of TCR beta chains in a later analysis, and an independent cohort replicated the association. In a later analysis, an Asian-associated ancestry cluster reportedly showed fewer N-insertions than the roughly 700-donor mean. In vitro checks showed that a few CMV-associated chains really do target CMV antigens. Per a later analysis, HLA-associated TCR beta chains showed more clonal expansion than other, equally common TCR beta chains.

The PCR ran on 60 Vbeta and 13 Jbeta primers. TCRdb keeps only in-frame clones here, not all; method: immunoSEQ multiplex PCR. This table holds about 160,000 clones, approximately 86% found once. The clonotype originates from a woman younger than 30 in good health and CMV-seronegative. Sequencing used PBMCs.

This chain's CDR3 is CASSGTSGSSSEQFF. Written as DNA, the CDR3 is TGTGCCAGCAGTGGGACTAGCGGGAGTAGTAGTGAGCAGTTCTTC. J is TRBJ2-1 and V is TRBV27; 14 bases align to TRBD2. Per the germline V gene, CDR1 is MNHEY and CDR2 is SMNVEV (reference sequence). This CDR3 has 15 amino acids. V gave up 5 bases and J gave up 9 bases; unmatched junction bases: 6.